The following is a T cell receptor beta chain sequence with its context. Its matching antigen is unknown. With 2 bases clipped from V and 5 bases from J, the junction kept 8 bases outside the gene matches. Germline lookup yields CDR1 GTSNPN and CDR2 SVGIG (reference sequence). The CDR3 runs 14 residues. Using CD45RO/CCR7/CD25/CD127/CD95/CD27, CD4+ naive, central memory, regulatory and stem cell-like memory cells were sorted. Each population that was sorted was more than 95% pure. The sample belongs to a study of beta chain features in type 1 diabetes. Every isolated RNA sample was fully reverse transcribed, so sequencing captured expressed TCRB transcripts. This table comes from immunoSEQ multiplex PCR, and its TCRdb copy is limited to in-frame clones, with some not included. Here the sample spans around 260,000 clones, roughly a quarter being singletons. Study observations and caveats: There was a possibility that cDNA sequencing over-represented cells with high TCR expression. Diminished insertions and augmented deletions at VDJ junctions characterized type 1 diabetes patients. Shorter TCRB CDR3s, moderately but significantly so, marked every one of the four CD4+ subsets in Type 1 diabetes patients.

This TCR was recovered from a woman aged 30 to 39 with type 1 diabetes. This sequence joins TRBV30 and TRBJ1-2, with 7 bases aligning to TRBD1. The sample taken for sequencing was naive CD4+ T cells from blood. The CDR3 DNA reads TGTGCCTGGAGTTTCAACCGACAGGGTTATGGCTACACCTTC. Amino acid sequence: CAWSFNRQGYGYTF.